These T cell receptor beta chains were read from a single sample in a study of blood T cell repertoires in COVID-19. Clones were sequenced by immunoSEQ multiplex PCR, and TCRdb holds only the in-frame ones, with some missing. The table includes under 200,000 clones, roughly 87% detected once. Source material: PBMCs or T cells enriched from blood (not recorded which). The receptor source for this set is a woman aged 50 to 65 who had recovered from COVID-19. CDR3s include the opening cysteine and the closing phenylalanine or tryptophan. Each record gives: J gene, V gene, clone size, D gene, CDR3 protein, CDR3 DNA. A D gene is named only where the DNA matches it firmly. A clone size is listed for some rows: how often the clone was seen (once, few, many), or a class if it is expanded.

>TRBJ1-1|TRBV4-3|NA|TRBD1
CASSQPGQRNTEAFF
TGCGCCAGCAGCCAACCGGGACAGCGGAACACTGAAGCTTTCTTT
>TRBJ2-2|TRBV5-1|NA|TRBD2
CASSSPGTSGGSTGELFF
TGCGCCAGCAGCTCACCCGGGACTAGCGGGGGGAGCACCGGGGAGCTGTTTTTT
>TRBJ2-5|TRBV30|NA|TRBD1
CAWRQGAGETQYF
TGTGCCTGGAGACAGGGGGCTGGGGAGACCCAGTACTTC
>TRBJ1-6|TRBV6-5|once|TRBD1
CASSYSGQGYNSPLHF
TGTGCCAGCAGTTACTCAGGACAGGGCTATAATTCACCCCTCCACTTT
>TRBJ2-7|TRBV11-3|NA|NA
CASSPRGSSSYEQYF
TGTGCCAGCAGCCCCCGGGGTTCGTCATCCTACGAGCAGTACTTC
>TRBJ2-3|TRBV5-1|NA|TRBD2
CASSPGLAGGPSTDTQYF
TGCGCCAGCAGCCCGGGACTAGCGGGGGGGCCTAGCACAGATACGCAGTATTTT
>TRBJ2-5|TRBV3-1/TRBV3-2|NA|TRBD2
CASSPRTSGREETQYF
TGTGCCAGCAGCCCCCGGACTAGCGGGAGGGAAGAGACCCAGTACTTC
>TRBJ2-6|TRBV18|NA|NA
CASSPLPLAGVTGANVLTF
TGTGCCAGCTCACCACTCCCCCTGGCAGGGGTAACTGGGGCCAACGTCCTGACTTTC
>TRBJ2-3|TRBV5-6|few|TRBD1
CASSSGTGGSTDTQYF
TGTGCCAGCAGCTCCGGGACAGGGGGTTCCACAGATACGCAGTATTTT
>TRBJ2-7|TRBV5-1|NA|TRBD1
CASTIGTGTYEQYF
TGCGCCAGCACAATCGGGACAGGGACCTACGAGCAGTACTTC
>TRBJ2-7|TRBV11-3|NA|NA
CASSLDGREQYF
TGTGCCAGCAGCTTAGATGGGCGCGAGCAGTACTTC
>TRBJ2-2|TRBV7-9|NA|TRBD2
CASRASGGNTGELFF
TGTGCCAGCAGAGCCAGCGGGGGAAACACCGGGGAGCTGTTTTTT
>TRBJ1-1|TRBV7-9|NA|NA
CASSLLQGANTEAFF
TGTGCCAGCAGCTTACTACAGGGAGCGAACACTGAAGCTTTCTTT
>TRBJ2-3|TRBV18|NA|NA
CASSPKEGSTDTQYF
TGTGCCAGCTCACCAAAGGAGGGGAGCACAGATACGCAGTATTTT
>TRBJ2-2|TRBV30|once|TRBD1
CAWRGTGGEAGELFF
TGTGCCTGGAGGGGAACAGGGGGCGAAGCCGGGGAGCTGTTTTTT
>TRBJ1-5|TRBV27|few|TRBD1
CASSLRGTGYNQPQHF
TGTGCCAGCAGTTTACGTGGGACAGGGTATAATCAGCCCCAGCATTTT
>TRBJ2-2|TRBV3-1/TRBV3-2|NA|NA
CASSQVAGELFF
TGTGCCAGCAGCCAAGTCGCCGGGGAGCTGTTTTTT
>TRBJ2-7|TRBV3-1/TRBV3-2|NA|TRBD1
CASSQGLGQADLSSYEQYF
TGTGCCAGCAGCCAAGGGTTGGGACAGGCTGACCTGAGCTCCTACGAGCAGTACTTC
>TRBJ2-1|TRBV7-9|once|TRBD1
CASSSGAGGYEQFF
TGTGCCAGCAGCTCAGGGGCAGGGGGCTATGAGCAGTTCTTC
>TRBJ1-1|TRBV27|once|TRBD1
CASSLFSQGASTEAFF
TGTGCCAGCAGTTTATTTAGCCAGGGGGCGAGTACTGAAGCTTTCTTT
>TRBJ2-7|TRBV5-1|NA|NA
CASSPGPTGTYEQYF
TGCGCCAGCAGCCCGGGCCCGACAGGCACCTACGAGCAGTACTTC
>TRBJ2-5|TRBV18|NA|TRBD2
CASSPGTRRGVGQETQYF
TGTGCCAGCTCCCCCGGGACTAGGCGAGGGGTTGGCCAAGAGACCCAGTACTTC
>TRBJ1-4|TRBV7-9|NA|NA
CASSLVDEKLFF
TGTGCCAGCAGCTTAGTCGATGAAAAACTGTTTTTT
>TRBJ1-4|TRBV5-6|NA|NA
CASSLGSGQANEKLFF
TGTGCCAGCAGCTTGGGGTCAGGGCAGGCTAATGAAAAACTGTTTTTT
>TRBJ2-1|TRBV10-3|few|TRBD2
CAASLAGGDEQFF
TGTGCCGCCAGCCTAGCGGGAGGAGATGAGCAGTTCTTC
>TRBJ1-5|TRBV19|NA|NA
CASSRERSWNRAQHF
TGTGCCAGTAGTAGAGAAAGGTCTTGGAATCGGGCCCAGCATTTT
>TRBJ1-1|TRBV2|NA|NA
CASSNTRRNTEAFF
TGTGCCAGCAGTAATACAAGGAGGAACACTGAAGCTTTCTTT
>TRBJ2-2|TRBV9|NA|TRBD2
CASSWSGTSGTGELFF
TGTGCCAGCAGCTGGTCCGGGACTAGCGGCACCGGGGAGCTGTTTTTT
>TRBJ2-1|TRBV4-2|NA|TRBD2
CASSQRIAGAYNEQFF
TGTGCCAGCAGCCAGAGAATAGCGGGAGCCTACAATGAGCAGTTCTTC
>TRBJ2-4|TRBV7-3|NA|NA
CASSLNPGTKNIQYF
TGTGCCAGCAGCTTAAACCCAGGGACCAAAAACATTCAGTACTTC
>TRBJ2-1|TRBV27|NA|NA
CASSLFPIGMAYNEQFF
TGTGCCAGCAGTTTATTCCCTATCGGGATGGCCTACAATGAGCAGTTCTTC
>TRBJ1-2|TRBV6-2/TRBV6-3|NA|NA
CASSYLGARSGYTF
TGTGCCAGCAGTTACCTTGGGGCACGTAGTGGCTACACCTTC
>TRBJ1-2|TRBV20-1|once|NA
CSASIWEEYGYTF
TGCAGTGCTAGTATATGGGAGGAATATGGCTACACCTTC